This T cell receptor (beta chain) is from a study of vaccination and CD4 T cells after COVID-19. The V gene end was trimmed by 2 bases and the J gene end by 1 base; junction bases not matched to a gene: 10. Germline CDR1 is MGHRA and CDR2 is YSYEKL. The length of the CDR3 is 18 residues. Treatment denoted: roughly 11-day PBMC culture with coronavirus spike peptide pools or control peptides (ViraFEST assay). This clonotype was detected only once. The antigen is unknown. CD4+ T cells that had been cultured provided DNA sequenced with the Oncomine TCR Beta short-read assay. MiXCR was run by TCRdb on the PCR reads, yielding one entry per CDR3 protein. The sample contains fewer than 12,000 distinct CDR3 sequences, 64% of which appear only once. Whole-study findings and limits: The researchers studied relatively few convalescent patients and omitted early post-infection timepoints.

The chain is built from TRBV4-1 and TRBJ2-5, with 10 bases that match TRBD2. The material sequenced was CD4+ T cells from blood, cultured in vitro. This TCR derives from a human donor who had recovered from COVID-19. The CDR3 region has the DNA TGCGCCAGCAGCCAAATTGCTAGCGGGAGCTTAGGCCAAGAGACCCAGTACTTC. Translating gives CASSQIASGSLGQETQYF.